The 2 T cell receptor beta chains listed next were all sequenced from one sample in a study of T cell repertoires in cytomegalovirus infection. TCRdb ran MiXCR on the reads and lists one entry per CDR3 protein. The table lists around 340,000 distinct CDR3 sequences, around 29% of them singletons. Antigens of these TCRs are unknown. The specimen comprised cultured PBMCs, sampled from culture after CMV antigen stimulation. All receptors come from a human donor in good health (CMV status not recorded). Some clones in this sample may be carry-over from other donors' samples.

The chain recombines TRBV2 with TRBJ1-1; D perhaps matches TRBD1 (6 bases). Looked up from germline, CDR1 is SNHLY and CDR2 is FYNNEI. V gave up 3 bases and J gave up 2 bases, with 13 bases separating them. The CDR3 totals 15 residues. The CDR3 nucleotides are TGTGCCAGCAGTGATCGCAGGGGAGGAAACACTGAAGCTTTCTTT. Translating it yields CASSDRRGGNTEAFF.

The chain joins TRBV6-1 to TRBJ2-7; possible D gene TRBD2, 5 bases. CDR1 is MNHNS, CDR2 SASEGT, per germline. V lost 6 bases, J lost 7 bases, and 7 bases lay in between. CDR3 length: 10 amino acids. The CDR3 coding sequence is TGTGCCAGCAGGGACTGGGAGCAGTACTTC. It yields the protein CASRDWEQYF.